This T cell receptor beta chain was retrieved from a study of blood T cell repertoires in COVID-19. Authors' methods: Using reference gene primer amplification, nucleated cell counts were estimated. Profiling relied on immunoSEQ multiplex PCR, and the TCRdb table lists in-frame clones only, not all of them. V and J calls and clone size are as listed in that table; D and trimming were resolved from the DNA. The sample records some 88,000 clones, about 90% being singletons. V was clipped by 8 bases and J by 4 bases; unmatched bases: 12. The CDR3 is 17 residues long. CDR1 is MDHEN, CDR2 SYDVKM, per germline.

The V and J genes are TRBV28 and TRBJ2-7, with 15 bases identical to TRBD2. The clonotype originates from a human donor with active COVID-19. The donor label of this sample is uncertain. Sequencing was carried out using peripheral blood. This chain's CDR3 is CASVLALGLAGGYEQYF. The CDR3 DNA is TGTGCCAGCGTGCTTGCCCTGGGACTAGCGGGGGGTTACGAGCAGTACTTC.